The 25 T cell receptor beta chains below were found in one sample sequenced in a study of blood T cell repertoires in COVID-19 (dated by TCRdb to 2019 to 2021). The library was prepared using the immunoSEQ multiplex PCR assay. TCRdb limited this immuneACCESS table to in-frame rearrangements with V and J called. A share of clones is missing; checked studies link under half to unresolved V genes, and the rest is unexplained. Across this sample there are around 100,000 clones, with approximately 89% seen only once. The top ten constitute roughly 21% of the sample. Sequenced: peripheral blood. Receptor source: a human donor in a cohort sampled during active COVID-19.

The chain couples TRBV7-2 to TRBJ2-3, with 7 bases that match TRBD2. V lost 8 bases to trimming and J lost 5 bases; unmatched junction nucleotides: 4. This CDR3 contains 12 residues. CDR1 and CDR2 (germline): SGHTA, FQGNSA. As DNA, the CDR3 is TGTGCCAGCGGGAGGGCCAGAGATACGCAGTATTTT. Its protein is CASGRARDTQYF.

This chain links TRBV19 with TRBJ1-5, with D maybe TRBD1 (6 bases). V was shortened by 4 bases and J by 0 bases, with 19 bases between the two germline ends. This CDR3 comprises 18 residues. In germline, CDR1 is LNHDA, CDR2 SQIVND (reference sequence). The chain's CDR3 is CASSTLTGHTYSNQPQHF. CDR3 nucleotides: TGTGCCAGTAGTACCCTGACAGGACATACCTATAGCAATCAGCCCCAGCATTTT.

This clone was observed a single time. V usage is TRBV18 and J usage is TRBJ1-2, with D tentatively TRBD1 (6 bases). The germline V gene encodes CDR1 KGHSH and CDR2 LQKENI. The V gene lost 4 bases and the J gene lost 8 bases, with 17 bases spanning the gap. CDR3 size: 14 residues. This chain's CDR3 is CASSLDRDTEGYTF. CDR3 bases: TGTGCCAGCTCACTCGACCGGGACACGGAGGGCTACACCTTC.

In this sample, this clone turned up once. This chain connects TRBV28 to TRBJ1-1; 7 bases are a match to TRBD1. Germline CDR1 and CDR2: MDHEN and SYDVKM. V lost 2 bases to trimming and J lost 8 bases; unmatched junction nucleotides: 2. The CDR3 loop spans 12 amino acids. The CDR3 nucleotides read TGTGCCAGCAGTTTAGGAGGGGGCGAAGCTTTCTTT. Amino acid sequence: CASSLGGGEAFF.

CDR3 sequence (DNA): TGTGCCAGCAGTTACAGTCCAGAGCCGGGAGGCTACACCTTC. This encodes CASSYSPEPGGYTF. V is TRBV6-2 or TRBV6-3 and J is TRBJ1-2; D not resolved. The V end was cut by 2 bases, the J end by 8 bases, with 15 bases between. Per germline, CDR1 MNHEY and CDR2 SVGEGT. This CDR3 spans 14 amino acids.

V and J are TRBV5-1 and TRBJ2-2, with a tentative D call TRBD1 (6 bases). CDR3 length equals 18 residues. Trimming left V 4 bases short and J 0 bases short, with 19 bases between. Germline V gene data show CDR1 as SGHRS and CDR2 as YFSETQ. In DNA, the CDR3 is TGCGCCAGCAGCCGATCTACAGGGTCTACCACGAACACCGGGGAGCTGTTTTTT. Its translation: CASSRSTGSTTNTGELFF.

V and J are TRBV29-1 and TRBJ2-2; possible D gene TRBD2, 6 bases. The length of the CDR3 is 13 residues. V lost 7 bases and J 6 bases, leaving 15 bases between the germline ends. Looked up from germline, CDR1 is SQVTM and CDR2 is ANQGSEA. The CDR3 DNA follows: TGCAGCGGGTCCGTTCCGGGGGCCGGGGAGCTGTTTTTT. Its protein product is CSGSVPGAGELFF.

The V call is TRBV5-6, the J call TRBJ2-3; weak D call: TRBD2 (5 bases). The germline V gene encodes CDR1 SGHDT and CDR2 YYEEEE. V was shortened by 5 bases and J by 0 bases, with 16 bases between the two germline ends. This CDR3 spans 16 amino acids. The DNA for the CDR3 is TGTGCCAGCAGTTGGGTGAGGCGGGCGAGCACAGATACGCAGTATTTT. As protein: CASSWVRRASTDTQYF.

The chain recombines TRBV7-6 with TRBJ1-1; possibly TRBD1 for D (5 bases). The germline V gene has CDR1 SGHVS and CDR2 FNYEAQ. Trimming shortened V by 1 base and J by 1 base, and 22 bases separated the two germline ends. The CDR3 covers 19 residues. The CDR3 loop is CASSLGVGLGMGPNTEAFF. The CDR3 DNA follows: TGTGCCAGCAGCTTAGGAGTCGGGTTGGGAATGGGGCCGAACACTGAAGCTTTCTTT.

The sample holds one count of this clone. The J gene is TRBJ2-3, the V gene TRBV24-1; tentatively, D is TRBD2 (5 bases). V gave up 1 base and J gave up 5 bases, with 9 bases separating them. The CDR3 contains 14 residues. The V gene's germline CDR1 is KGHDR and CDR2 SFDVKD. This CDR3 reads CATSDFNGGDTQYF. For the CDR3, the DNA is TGTGCCACCAGTGATTTTAACGGAGGAGATACGCAGTATTTT.

V usage is TRBV7-9 and J usage is TRBJ2-1; 14 bases line up with TRBD2. The CDR3 covers 15 residues. Germline-derived CDR1 and CDR2 are SEHNR and FQNEAQ (reference sequence). With 6 bases clipped from V and 8 bases from J, the junction kept 6 bases outside the gene matches. In DNA, the CDR3 is TGTGCCAGCAGGGGACTAGCGGGAGTCCCCCATGAGCAGTTCTTC. The encoded protein is CASRGLAGVPHEQFF.

The chain uses TRBV10-2 and TRBJ2-1; D might be TRBD1 (6 bases). V was clipped by 3 bases and J by 4 bases, with 7 bases between them. The CDR3 extends over 13 amino acids. CDR1 and CDR2 (germline): WSHSY, SAAADI. CDR3 bases: TGCGCCAGCAGTGAAGGACAGTACAATGAGCAGTTCTTC. Amino acid sequence: CASSEGQYNEQFF.

The chain employs TRBV5-1 and TRBJ2-5; D gene ambiguous. From germline, CDR1 is SGHRS and CDR2 YFSETQ. The V end was cut by 0 bases, the J end by 4 bases, with 10 bases between. The CDR3 has 14 amino acids. CDR3 amino acids: CASSLDLYVETQYF. The CDR3 DNA follows: TGCGCCAGCAGCTTGGATTTGTATGTAGAGACCCAGTACTTC.

The rearrangement joins TRBV4-1 to TRBJ2-2; 7 bases are shared with TRBD1. The ends lost 0 bases at V and 2 bases at J; junction bases unmatched: 21. The CDR3 has 22 amino acids. Germline V gives CDR1 MGHRA, CDR2 YSYEKL. CDR3 in amino acids: CASSQDRGLAGLASINTGELFF. CDR3 DNA sequence: TGCGCCAGCAGCCAAGATAGGGGGCTGGCGGGCCTCGCTTCGATAAACACCGGGGAGCTGTTTTTT.

The chain employs TRBV6-5 and TRBJ1-2; the D is unclear. This CDR3 region has 12 residues. Trimming cost V 7 bases and J 6 bases, with 12 bases left between them. In germline, CDR1 is MNHEY, CDR2 SVGAGI. CDR3 bases: TGTGCCAGCATTAGTGTTAGCCATGGCTACACCTTC. The encoded protein is CASISVSHGYTF.

V and J are TRBV28 and TRBJ1-2; D is undetermined. V lost 8 bases, J lost 4 bases, and 11 bases lay in between. The CDR3 spans 12 residues. The germline V gene has CDR1 MDHEN and CDR2 SYDVKM. This CDR3 is CASERRRYGYTF. The CDR3 DNA reads as TGTGCCAGCGAGAGGCGACGCTATGGCTACACCTTC.

This chain links TRBV7-3 with TRBJ2-4; D might be TRBD1 (5 bases). V gave up 5 bases and J gave up 0 bases, with 14 bases separating them. The CDR3 is 16 amino acids. The V gene's germline CDR1 is SGHTA and CDR2 FQGTGA. CDR3 coding DNA: TGTGCCAGCAGCCAAGGGGTGGGGCCAGCCAAAAACATTCAGTACTTC. Protein: CASSQGVGPAKNIQYF.

J is TRBJ1-2 and V is TRBV3-1 (or the pseudogene TRBV3-2), with 9 bases aligning to TRBD1. Germline CDR1 reads LGHDT; CDR2 reads YNNKEL (reference sequence). The CDR3 contains 13 residues. J gave up 13 bases and V 1 base, and 7 bases lay outside the gene matches. Written as DNA, the CDR3 is TGTGCCAGCAGCCAAGGCCGGGGACAGGGAGGCACCTTC. Its protein product is CASSQGRGQGGTF.

The V and J genes are TRBV27 and TRBJ1-2, with TRBD1 identical over 10 bases. J lost 8 bases, V lost 6 bases, and 6 bases had no gene match. There are 13 residues in the CDR3. Germline V lookup: CDR1 MNHEY, CDR2 SMNVEV (reference sequence). The CDR3 region has the DNA TGTGCCAGCAGCGACAGGGGGCTGCGGGGCTACACCTTC. Translating gives CASSDRGLRGYTF.

The chain carries TRBV10-3 and TRBJ1-1; D is unclear. The CDR3 sequence is 13 residues long. The V gene's germline CDR1 is ENHRY and CDR2 SYGVKD. Trimming shortened V by 7 bases and J by 1 base, and 10 bases separated the two germline ends. CDR3 amino acids: CAITRRQNTEAFF. CDR3 DNA sequence: TGTGCCATCACGAGGAGGCAGAACACTGAAGCTTTCTTT.

The chain joins TRBV7-9 to TRBJ2-7; 10 bases agree with TRBD2. The CDR3 sequence is 14 residues long. The junction had 4 bases not matched to a gene; V was cut back by 5 bases and J by 3 bases. Germline CDR1 and CDR2: SEHNR and FQNEAQ (reference sequence). CDR3 loop: CASSRLAGRYEQYF. CDR3 bases: TGTGCCAGCAGCAGACTAGCGGGCCGCTACGAGCAGTACTTC.

The chain employs TRBV6-6 and TRBJ2-5, with a weak D call TRBD1 (7 bases). Trimming took off 5 bases at V and 1 base at J, with 20 bases between the two ends. This CDR3 contains 17 residues. The germline V gene has CDR1 MNHNY and CDR2 SVGAGI (reference sequence). The CDR3 spells CASSPMGGQAFQETQYF. The DNA of the CDR3 is TGTGCCAGCAGTCCAATGGGAGGACAGGCCTTCCAAGAGACCCAGTACTTC.

As regards this clone: Mismatch with germline at one junction end may stem from a read error. The rearrangement uses TRBV7-7 and TRBJ2-2; tentative D call: TRBD1 (6 bases). Looked up from germline, CDR1 is SSHAT and CDR2 is FNYEAQ (reference sequence). The CDR3 totals 17 residues. CDR3: CASSLLPTGSNTGELFF. Written as DNA, the CDR3 is TGTGCTAGCAGCTTACTCCCCACAGGGTCAAACACCGGGGAGCTGTTTTTT.

J is TRBJ2-1 and V is TRBV4-1; 12 bases line up with TRBD2. V was clipped by 0 bases and J by 5 bases; unmatched bases: 17. The germline CDR1 and CDR2 sequences are MGHRA and YSYEKL. There are 21 residues in the CDR3. The CDR3 sequence: CASSQEGLAGGLLSPNNEQFF. CDR3 DNA sequence: TGCGCCAGCAGCCAAGAGGGACTAGCGGGCGGCCTCCTATCCCCTAACAATGAGCAGTTCTTC.

V gene TRBV29-1 combines with J gene TRBJ2-7, with D tentatively TRBD1 (5 bases). There are 13 residues in the CDR3. Germline CDR1 and CDR2: SQVTM and ANQGSEA. V lost 0 bases and J 5 bases, leaving 11 bases between the germline ends. The CDR3 sequence: CSVEDARGHEQYF. CDR3 bases: TGCAGCGTTGAAGATGCAAGGGGCCACGAGCAGTACTTC.